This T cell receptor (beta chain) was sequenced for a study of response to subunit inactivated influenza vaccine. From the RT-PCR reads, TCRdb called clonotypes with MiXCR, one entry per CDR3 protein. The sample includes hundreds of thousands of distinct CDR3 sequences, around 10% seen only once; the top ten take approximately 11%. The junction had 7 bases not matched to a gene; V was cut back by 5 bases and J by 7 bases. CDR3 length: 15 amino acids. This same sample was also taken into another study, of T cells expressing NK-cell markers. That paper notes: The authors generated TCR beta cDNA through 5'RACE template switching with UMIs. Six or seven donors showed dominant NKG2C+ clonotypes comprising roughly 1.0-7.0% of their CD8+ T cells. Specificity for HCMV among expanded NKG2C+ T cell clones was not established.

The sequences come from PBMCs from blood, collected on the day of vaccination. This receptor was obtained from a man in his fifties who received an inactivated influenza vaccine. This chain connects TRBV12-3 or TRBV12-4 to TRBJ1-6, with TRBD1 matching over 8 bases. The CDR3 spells CASSTSRQGNSPLHF. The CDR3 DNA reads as TGTGCCAGCAGTACAAGCAGACAGGGGAATTCACCCCTCCACTTT.